The next 13 T cell receptor beta chains were all read from a single sample in a study of graft-versus-host responses after intestinal transplantation. These TCRs' antigens remain unknown. Here immunoSEQ multiplex PCR was the method, and the copy in TCRdb shows in-frame clones only, minus some. This table has about 83,000 clones, around nine tenths appearing once. The sample in question was unstimulated CD4+ T cells sorted from spleen or lymph node cells, obtained before intestinal transplant. Receptors were obtained from a human donor who received an intestinal transplant.

The chain couples TRBV9 to TRBJ2-2; TRBD2 matches 13 bases. V shed 1 base, J shed 3 bases, and the junction held 6 bases outside the gene matches. The germline V gene encodes CDR1 SGDLS and CDR2 YYNGEE. CDR3 length: 18 amino acids. CDR3 in DNA: TGTGCCAGCAGCGTAACTAGCGGGGGGGCCCGATACACCGGGGAGCTGTTTTTT. As protein: CASSVTSGGARYTGELFF.

The rearrangement links TRBV5-1 to TRBJ1-1, with D hard to call. Germline V gives CDR1 SGHRS, CDR2 YFSETQ. The CDR3 totals 15 residues. Trimming cost V 0 bases and J 5 bases, with 14 bases left between them. In nucleotides, the CDR3 is TGCGCCAGCAGCTTGGTCGATACGGTTATTACTGAAGCTTTCTTT. Translation gives CASSLVDTVITEAFF.

This clone was recorded only once. The chain is built from TRBV4-1 and TRBJ2-2; D may be TRBD1 (6 bases). Germline values: CDR1 MGHRA, CDR2 YSYEKL. V was cut by 4 bases and J by 0 bases, with 12 bases left in between. The CDR3 has 16 residues. This CDR3 reads CASSRDRSANTGELFF. The CDR3 DNA sequence: TGCGCCAGCAGCCGAGACAGGTCCGCGAACACCGGGGAGCTGTTTTTT.

V gene TRBV6-1 combines with J gene TRBJ1-1; TRBD1 is a possible D gene (5 bases). The CDR3 spans 14 residues. Germline V gene data show CDR1 as MNHNS and CDR2 as SASEGT. The germline V and J ends were trimmed by 6 bases and 4 bases, with 15 bases remaining between them. Here the CDR3 reads CASSRGTKSTEAFF. In nucleotides, the CDR3 is TGTGCCAGCAGCCGGGGGACGAAAAGCACTGAAGCTTTCTTT.

The rearrangement links TRBV2 to TRBJ2-2, with 9 bases that match TRBD1. Germline values: CDR1 SNHLY, CDR2 FYNNEI. The CDR3 extends over 14 amino acids. With 8 bases clipped from V and 3 bases from J, the junction kept 4 bases outside the gene matches. As DNA, the CDR3 is TGTGCCAGCCGTCGGGACAGGGACACCGGGGAGCTGTTTTTT. Amino acids: CASRRDRDTGELFF.

DNA of the CDR3: TGTGCCAGCAGCCCCAGGACAGCAACTAATGAAAAACTGTTTTTT. As protein: CASSPRTATNEKLFF. The chain employs TRBV14 and TRBJ1-4; D may be TRBD1 (6 bases). The CDR3 consists of 15 residues. V was shortened by 4 bases and J by 0 bases, with 9 bases between the two germline ends. CDR1 and CDR2 from the germline V gene are SGHDN and FVKESK. Filled out from reference TRBV14 and TRBJ1-4, the complete variable domain reads EAGVTQFPSHSVIEKGQTVTLRCDPISGHDNLYWYRRVMGKEIKFLLHFVKESKQDESGMPNNRFLAERTGGTYSTLKVQPAELEDSGVYFCASSPRTATNEKLFFGSGTQLSVL.

This sequence joins TRBV7-9 and TRBJ2-1; 8 bases are a match to TRBD2. Germline V CDR1 and CDR2: SEHNR, FQNEAQ (reference sequence). V lost 2 bases to trimming and J lost 3 bases; unmatched junction nucleotides: 3. CDR3 size: 15 residues. The chain's CDR3 is CASSLLAGYYNEQFF. The CDR3 DNA reads as TGTGCCAGCAGCTTACTAGCGGGTTACTACAATGAGCAGTTCTTC. The full variable domain, its missing parts supplied by reference TRBV7-9 and TRBJ2-1, is DTGVSQNPRHKITKRGQNVTFRCDPISEHNRLYWYRQTLGQGPEFLTYFQNEAQLEKSRLLSDRFSAERPKGSFSTLEIQRTEQGDSAMYLCASSLLAGYYNEQFFGPGTRLTVL.

The rearrangement joins TRBV28 to TRBJ2-7; the match to TRBD2 covers 7 bases. With 8 bases clipped from V and 4 bases from J, the junction kept 8 bases outside the gene matches. Germline assignment: CDR1 MDHEN and CDR2 SYDVKM. CDR3 length: 13 amino acids. The CDR3 is CASGAGGNYEQYF. DNA of the CDR3: TGTGCCAGCGGCGCCGGGGGGAATTACGAGCAGTACTTC. Based on the CDR3 plus reference TRBV28 and TRBJ2-7, the full variable domain is DVKVTQSSRYLVKRTGEKVFLECVQDMDHENMFWYRQDPGLGLRLIYFSYDVKMKEKGDIPEGYSVSREKKERFSLILESASTNQTSMYLCASGAGGNYEQYFGPGTRLTVT.

The V and J genes are TRBV28 and TRBJ2-1, with 12 positions matching TRBD1. V lost 6 bases, J lost 8 bases, and 8 bases stayed unmatched. The germline gives CDR1 MDHEN, CDR2 SYDVKM. The CDR3 is 15 amino acids. The CDR3 region has the DNA TGTGCCAGCAGCTCTCCGGGACAGGGGGCCTATGAGCAGTTCTTC. It encodes CASSSPGQGAYEQFF.

The chain combines TRBV5-4 with TRBJ2-7; 9 nucleotides align to TRBD1. The CDR3 is 15 residues long. The germline gives CDR1 SGHNT, CDR2 YYREEE (reference sequence). V shed 0 bases and J 1 base; nucleotides not matched to a gene: 2. This chain's CDR3 is CASSLDGQGSYEQYF. CDR3 nucleotide sequence: TGTGCCAGCAGCTTGGATGGACAGGGGTCCTACGAGCAGTACTTC. The full variable domain, with the rest looked up from reference TRBV5-4 and TRBJ2-7, is ETGVTQSPTHLIKTRGQQVTLRCSSQSGHNTVSWYQQALGQGPQFIFQYYREEENGRGNFPPRFSGLQFPNYSSELNVNALELDDSALYLCASSLDGQGSYEQYFGPGTRLTVT.

CDR3 coding DNA: TGTGCCAGCAGCTCCCGGACAGGGGGTTTCAATGAGCAGTTCTTC. Translation: CASSSRTGGFNEQFF. The chain carries TRBV9 and TRBJ2-1, with TRBD1 matching 10 bases. This CDR3 comprises 15 residues. Looked up from germline, CDR1 is SGDLS and CDR2 is YYNGEE. Trimming at V came to 4 bases and at J to 6 bases, leaving 7 bases not matched to a gene. Full variable domain (missing parts from reference TRBV9 and TRBJ2-1): DSGVTQTPKHLITATGQRVTLRCSPRSGDLSVYWYQQSLDQGLQFLIQYYNGEERAKGNILERFSAQQFPDLHSELNLSSLELGDSALYFCASSSRTGGFNEQFFGPGTRLTVL.

Comment on this clone: The final CDR3 position lacks the conserved phenylalanine or tryptophan, pointing to a likely read error. The V call is TRBV4-1, the J call TRBJ1-2; D possibly corresponds to TRBD1 (5 bases). Between the trimmed V and J ends, which lost 0 bases and 2 bases, there was a span of 13 bases. This CDR3 comprises 16 residues. Germline CDR1 MGHRA, CDR2 YSYEKL. The CDR3 loop is CASSQEMGNRNYGYTL. The CDR3 nucleotides read TGCGCCAGCAGCCAAGAGATGGGGAACAGGAACTATGGCTACACCCTC.

This chain joins TRBV2 and TRBJ2-1; TRBD2 matches 9 bases. CDR1 and CDR2 from the germline V gene are SNHLY and FYNNEI. V dropped 8 bases and J dropped 4; count of bases not matched to a gene: 6. The CDR3 is 14 residues long. The CDR3 here is CASGLGLAYNEQFF. As DNA, the CDR3 is TGTGCCAGCGGATTAGGACTAGCGTACAATGAGCAGTTCTTC.